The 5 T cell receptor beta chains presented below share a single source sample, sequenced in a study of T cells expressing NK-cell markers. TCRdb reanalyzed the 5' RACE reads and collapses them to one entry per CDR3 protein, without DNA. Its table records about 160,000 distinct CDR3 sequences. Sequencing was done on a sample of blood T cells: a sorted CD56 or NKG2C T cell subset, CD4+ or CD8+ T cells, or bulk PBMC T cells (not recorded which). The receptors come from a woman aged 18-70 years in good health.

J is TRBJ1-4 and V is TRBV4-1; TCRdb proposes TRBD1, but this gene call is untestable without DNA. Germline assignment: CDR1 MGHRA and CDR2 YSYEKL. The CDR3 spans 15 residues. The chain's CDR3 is CASSLSRGGNEKLFF.

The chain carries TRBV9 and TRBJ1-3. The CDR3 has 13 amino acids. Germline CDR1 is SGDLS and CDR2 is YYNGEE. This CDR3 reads CASSVYSGNTIYF.

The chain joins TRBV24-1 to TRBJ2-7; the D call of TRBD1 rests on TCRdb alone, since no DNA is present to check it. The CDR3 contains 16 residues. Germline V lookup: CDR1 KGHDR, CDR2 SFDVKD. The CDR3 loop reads CATSEGSGQGTYEQYF.

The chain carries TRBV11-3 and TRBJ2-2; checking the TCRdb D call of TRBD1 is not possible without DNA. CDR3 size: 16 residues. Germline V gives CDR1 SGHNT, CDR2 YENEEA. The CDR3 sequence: CASSLAGTGNTGELFF.

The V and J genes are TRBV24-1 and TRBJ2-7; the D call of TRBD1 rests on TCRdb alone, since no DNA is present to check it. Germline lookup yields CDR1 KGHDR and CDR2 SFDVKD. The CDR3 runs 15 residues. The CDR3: CATSDPGTDPYEQYF.